This T cell receptor (beta chain) came from a study of shared clonotypes between healthy human individuals. Germline V gene lookup returns CDR1 SGHRS and CDR2 YFSETQ. The CDR3 contains 10 residues. V lost 6 bases and J lost 7, with 7 bases in between. This clone was seen just once. Clones were read by immunoSEQ multiplex PCR, and TCRdb kept only the in-frame ones, dropping some. The sample includes about half a million clones, approximately 85% of them seen just once. The V call is TRBV5-1, the J call TRBJ1-2; tentatively, D is TRBD1 (5 bases). Specimen: PBMCs. This sequence was found in a woman aged 40 to 55 in good health. Some clones in this sample may be carry-over from other donors' samples. The CDR3 sequence: CASTRVGYTF. As DNA, the CDR3 is TGCGCCAGCACCAGGGTTGGCTACACCTTC.